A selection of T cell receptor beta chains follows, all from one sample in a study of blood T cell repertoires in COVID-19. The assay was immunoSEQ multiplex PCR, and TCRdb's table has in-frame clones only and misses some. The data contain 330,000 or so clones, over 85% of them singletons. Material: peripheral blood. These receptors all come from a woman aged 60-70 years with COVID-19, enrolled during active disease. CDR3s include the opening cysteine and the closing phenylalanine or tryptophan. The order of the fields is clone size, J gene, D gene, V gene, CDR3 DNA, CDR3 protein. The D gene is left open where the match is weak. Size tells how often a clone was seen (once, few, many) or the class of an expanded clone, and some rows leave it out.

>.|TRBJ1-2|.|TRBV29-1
TGCAGCGGGGACACGAACTATGGCTACACCTTC
CSGDTNYGYTF
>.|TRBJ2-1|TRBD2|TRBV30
TGTGCCTGGAGTCGGGGGGTATCCTACAATGAGCAGTTCTTC
CAWSRGVSYNEQFF
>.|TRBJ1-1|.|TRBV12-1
TGTGCCAGCAGCTCGTTGAGGAACACTGAAGCTTTCTTT
CASSSLRNTEAFF
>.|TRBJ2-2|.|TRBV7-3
TGTGCCAGCAGCTTATGGAAGGGGACACAAAACACCGGGGAGCTGTTTTTT
CASSLWKGTQNTGELFF
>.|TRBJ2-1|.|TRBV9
TGTGCCAGCAGTGGAGGCAATGAGCAGTTCTTC
CASSGGNEQFF
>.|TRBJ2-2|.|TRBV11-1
TGTGCCAGCAGCTTAGGGGTCGACAGAAAGCTGTTTTTT
CASSLGVDRKLFF
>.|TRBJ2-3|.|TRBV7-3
TGTGCCAGCAGCCGTGGACAGTTCACAGATACGCAGTATTTT
CASSRGQFTDTQYF
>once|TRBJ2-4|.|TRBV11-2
TGTGCCAGCAGCTTGGGGGGTCAAAACATTCAGTACTTC
CASSLGGQNIQYF
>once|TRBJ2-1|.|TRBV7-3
TGTGCCAGCAGCCAGAACTACAATGAGCAGTTCTTC
CASSQNYNEQFF
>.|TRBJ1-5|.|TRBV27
TGTGCCACCAAGGGAGTCGGCAATCAGCCCCAGCATTTT
CATKGVGNQPQHF
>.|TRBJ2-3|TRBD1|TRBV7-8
TGTGCCAGCAGCGCCAGGACAGGGGGGAGCACAGATACGCAGTATTTT
CASSARTGGSTDTQYF
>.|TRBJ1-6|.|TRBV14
TGTGCCAGCAGCCAAGAATCGGTCGGGGTAATAAATTCTAATTCACCCCTCCACTTT
CASSQESVGVINSNSPLHF
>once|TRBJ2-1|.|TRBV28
TGTGCCAGCACCTTAGCTGGAGGGCAGCTTGAGCAGTTCTTC
CASTLAGGQLEQFF
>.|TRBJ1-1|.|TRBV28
TGTGCCAGCAGTTCGGGGGGGGCCGCCGGGCTAGCTGAAGCTTTCTTT
CASSSGGAAGLAEAFF
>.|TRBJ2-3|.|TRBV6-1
TGTGCCAGCAGTGAATGGTCTATCAGGGAACGCACAGATACGCAGTATTTT
CASSEWSIRERTDTQYF
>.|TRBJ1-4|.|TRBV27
TGTGCCAGTAAGACAGCTTACAATGAAAAACTGTTTTTT
CASKTAYNEKLFF
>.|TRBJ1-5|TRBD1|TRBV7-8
TGTGCCAGCAGCTTATGGAGGACAGGACTTAATCAGCCCCAGCATTTT
CASSLWRTGLNQPQHF
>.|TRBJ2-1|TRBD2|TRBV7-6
TGTGCCAGCAGCTTAGCAGGGACTAGCGGTGGGAATGAGCAGTTCTTC
CASSLAGTSGGNEQFF
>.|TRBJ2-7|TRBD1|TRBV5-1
TGCGCCAGCAGCTCGACAGGGACCTACGAGCAGTACTTC
CASSSTGTYEQYF
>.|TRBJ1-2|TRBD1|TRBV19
TGTGCCAGTAGTACTAAGACGGGACAGGGCCCAGTTGGCTATGGCTACACCTTC
CASSTKTGQGPVGYGYTF